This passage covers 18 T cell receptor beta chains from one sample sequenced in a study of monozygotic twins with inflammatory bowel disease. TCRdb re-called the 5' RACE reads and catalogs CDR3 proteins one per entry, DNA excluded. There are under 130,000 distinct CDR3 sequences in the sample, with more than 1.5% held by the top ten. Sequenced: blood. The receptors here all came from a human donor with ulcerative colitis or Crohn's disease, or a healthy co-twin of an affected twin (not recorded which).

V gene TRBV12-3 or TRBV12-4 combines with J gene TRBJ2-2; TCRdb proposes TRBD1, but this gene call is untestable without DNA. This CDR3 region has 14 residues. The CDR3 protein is CASSLASGTGELFF.

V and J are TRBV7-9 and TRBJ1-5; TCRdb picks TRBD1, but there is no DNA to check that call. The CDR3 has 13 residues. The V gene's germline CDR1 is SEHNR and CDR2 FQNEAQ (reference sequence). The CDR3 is CASSLEGSKPQHF.

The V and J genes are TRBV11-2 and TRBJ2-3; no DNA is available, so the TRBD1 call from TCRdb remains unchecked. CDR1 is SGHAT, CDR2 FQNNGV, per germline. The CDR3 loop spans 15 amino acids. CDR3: CASSAAGRRTDTQYF.

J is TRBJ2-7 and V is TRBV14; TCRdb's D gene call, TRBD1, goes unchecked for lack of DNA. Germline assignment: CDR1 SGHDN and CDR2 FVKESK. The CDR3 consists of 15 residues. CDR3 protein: CASSQDRRQEYEQYF.

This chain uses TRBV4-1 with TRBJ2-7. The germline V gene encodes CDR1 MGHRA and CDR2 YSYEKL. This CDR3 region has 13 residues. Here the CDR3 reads CASSQEEVYEQYF.

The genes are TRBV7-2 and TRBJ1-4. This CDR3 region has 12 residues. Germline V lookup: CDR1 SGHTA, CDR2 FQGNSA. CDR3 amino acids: CASSSRSKKLFF.

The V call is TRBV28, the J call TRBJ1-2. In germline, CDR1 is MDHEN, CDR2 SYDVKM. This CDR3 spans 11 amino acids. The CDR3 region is CASSAGFGYTF.

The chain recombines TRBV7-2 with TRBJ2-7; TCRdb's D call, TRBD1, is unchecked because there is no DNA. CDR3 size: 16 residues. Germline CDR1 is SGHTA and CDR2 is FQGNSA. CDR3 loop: CASSLGWTGSPYEQYF.

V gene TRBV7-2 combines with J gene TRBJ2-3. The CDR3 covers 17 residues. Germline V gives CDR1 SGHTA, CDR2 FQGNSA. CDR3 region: CASSLKARNTHPDTQYF.

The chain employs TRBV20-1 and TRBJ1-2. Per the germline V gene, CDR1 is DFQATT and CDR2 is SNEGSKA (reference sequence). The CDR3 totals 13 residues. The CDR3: CSANQNVNYGYTF.

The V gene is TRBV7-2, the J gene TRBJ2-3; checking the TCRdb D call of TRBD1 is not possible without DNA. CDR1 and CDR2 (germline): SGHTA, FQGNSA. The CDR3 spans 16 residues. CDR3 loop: CASSLVPGVVTDTQYF.

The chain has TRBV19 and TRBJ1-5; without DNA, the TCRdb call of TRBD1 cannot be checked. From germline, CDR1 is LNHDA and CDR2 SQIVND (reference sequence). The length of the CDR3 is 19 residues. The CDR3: CASSTSADRGTYSNQPQHF.

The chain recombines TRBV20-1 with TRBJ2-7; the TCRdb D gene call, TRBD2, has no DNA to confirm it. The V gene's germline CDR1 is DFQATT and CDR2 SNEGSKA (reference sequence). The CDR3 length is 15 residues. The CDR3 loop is CSARFPGLGTYEQYF.

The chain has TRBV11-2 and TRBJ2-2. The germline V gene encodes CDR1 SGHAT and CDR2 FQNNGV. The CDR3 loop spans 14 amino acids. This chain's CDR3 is CASSLVRDGGELFF.

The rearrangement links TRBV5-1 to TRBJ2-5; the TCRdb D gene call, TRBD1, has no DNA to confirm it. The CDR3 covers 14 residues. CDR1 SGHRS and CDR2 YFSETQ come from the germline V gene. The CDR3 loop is CASSLQGTQETQYF. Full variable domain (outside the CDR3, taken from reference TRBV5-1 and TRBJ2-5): KAGVTQTPRYLIKTRGQQVTLSCSPISGHRSVSWYQQTPGQGLQFLFEYFSETQRNKGNFPGRFSGRQFSNSRSEMNVSTLELGDSALYLCASSLQGTQETQYFGPGTRLLVL.

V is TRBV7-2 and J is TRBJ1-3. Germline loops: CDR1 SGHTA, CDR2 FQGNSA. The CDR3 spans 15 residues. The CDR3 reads CASSTRGFSGNTIYF.

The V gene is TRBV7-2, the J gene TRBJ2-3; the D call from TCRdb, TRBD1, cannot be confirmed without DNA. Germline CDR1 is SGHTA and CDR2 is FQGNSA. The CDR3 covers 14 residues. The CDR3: CASRPDRRTDTQYF.

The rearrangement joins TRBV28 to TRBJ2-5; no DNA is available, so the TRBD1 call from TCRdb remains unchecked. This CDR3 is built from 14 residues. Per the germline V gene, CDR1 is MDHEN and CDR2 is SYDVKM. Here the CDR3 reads CASTLGGQLGTQYF.